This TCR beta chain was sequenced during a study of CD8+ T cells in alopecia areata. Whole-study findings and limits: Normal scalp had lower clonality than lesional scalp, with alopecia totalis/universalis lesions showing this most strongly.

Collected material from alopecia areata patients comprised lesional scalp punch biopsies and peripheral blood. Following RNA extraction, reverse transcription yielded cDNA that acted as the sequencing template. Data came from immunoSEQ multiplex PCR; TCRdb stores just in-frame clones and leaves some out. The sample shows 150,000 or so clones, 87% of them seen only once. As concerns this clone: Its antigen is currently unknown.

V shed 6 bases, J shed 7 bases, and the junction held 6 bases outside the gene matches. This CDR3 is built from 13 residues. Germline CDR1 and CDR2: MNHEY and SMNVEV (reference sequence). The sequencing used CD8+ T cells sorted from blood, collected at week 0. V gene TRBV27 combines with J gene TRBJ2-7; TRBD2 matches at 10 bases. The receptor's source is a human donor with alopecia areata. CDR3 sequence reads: CASRLAGSVEQYF. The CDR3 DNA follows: TGTGCCAGCAGACTAGCGGGATCGGTTGAGCAGTACTTC.